This T cell receptor (beta chain) originates from a study of cytomegalovirus exposure and HLA in healthy donors. General study points: The majority of TCR sequences were rare, yet some public TCRs appeared in many donors.

This donor has no recorded CMV serostatus. Germline V gene lookup returns CDR1 SEHNR and CDR2 FQNEAQ (reference sequence). Trimming took 7 bases from V and 3 from J, leaving 10 bases between them. The CDR3 covers 13 residues. To note about this clone: Its specificity is unknown.

Primers for the PCR totalled 60 Vbeta and 13 Jbeta. Only in-frame clones appear in the TCRdb table, and some are missing; sequencing was by immunoSEQ multiplex PCR. The sample has approximately 40,000 clones, and its top ten clones hold about 6%. The origin of this receptor is a human donor in good health. The rearrangement links TRBV7-9 to TRBJ1-5; possible D gene TRBD1, 5 bases. The sequencing sample was made of PBMCs. This CDR3 is CASTDRLNQPQHF. The CDR3, as DNA: TGTGCCAGCACCGACAGACTCAATCAGCCCCAGCATTTT.